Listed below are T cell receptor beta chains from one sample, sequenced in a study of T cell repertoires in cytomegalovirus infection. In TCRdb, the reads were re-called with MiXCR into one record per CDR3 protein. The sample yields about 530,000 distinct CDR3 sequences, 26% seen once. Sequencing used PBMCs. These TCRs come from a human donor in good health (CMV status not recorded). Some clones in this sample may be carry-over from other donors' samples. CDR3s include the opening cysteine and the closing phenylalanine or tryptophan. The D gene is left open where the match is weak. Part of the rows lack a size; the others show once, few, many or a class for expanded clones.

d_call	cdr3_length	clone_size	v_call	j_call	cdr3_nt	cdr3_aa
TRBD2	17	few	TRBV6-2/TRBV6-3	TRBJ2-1	TGTGCCAGCAGTTACCTTAGCGGGAGGAGCTCCTACAATGAGCAGTTCTTC	CASSYLSGRSSYNEQFF
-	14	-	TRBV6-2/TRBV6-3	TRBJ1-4	TGTGCCAGCAGGAGGACGGCGTCTTATGAAAAACTGTTTTTT	CASRRTASYEKLFF
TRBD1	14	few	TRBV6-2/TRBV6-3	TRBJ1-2	TGTGCCAGCAGTTCCGGACAGGGCGGAGGGGGCTACACCTTC	CASSSGQGGGGYTF
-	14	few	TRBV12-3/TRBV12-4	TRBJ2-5	TGTGCCAGCACGTCAGACGACGTTCCAGAGACCCAGTACTTC	CASTSDDVPETQYF
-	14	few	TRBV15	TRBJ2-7	TGTGCCACCAGCCCAACGACTGGCCCTTGGGAGCAGTACTTC	CATSPTTGPWEQYF
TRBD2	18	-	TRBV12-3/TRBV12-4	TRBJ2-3	TGTGCCAGCAGTTTATTGGGGGTGGGGACTAGCGGAGCAGATACGCAGTATTTT	CASSLLGVGTSGADTQYF
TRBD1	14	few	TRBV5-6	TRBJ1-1	TGTGCCAGCAGCTTGCCTTTAGGGGGCCTTGAAGCTTTCTTT	CASSLPLGGLEAFF
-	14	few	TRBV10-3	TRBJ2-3	TGTGCCTCGCAAGAAGGGGGTAACACAGATACGCAGTATTTT	CASQEGGNTDTQYF
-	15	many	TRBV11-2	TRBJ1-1	TGTGCCAGCAGCTTACAACTAGGGGGAGGACGGGAAGCTTTCTTT	CASSLQLGGGREAFF
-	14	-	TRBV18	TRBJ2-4	TGTGCCAGCTCGTCCCGAGGGGTCAAAAACATTCAGTACTTC	CASSSRGVKNIQYF
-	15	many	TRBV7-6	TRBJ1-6	TGTGCCAGCAGCCCCGGACAAGACTATAATTCACCCCTCCACTTT	CASSPGQDYNSPLHF
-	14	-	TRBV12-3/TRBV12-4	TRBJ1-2	TGTGCCAGCAGCCGCGGACCGAGGGTGGATGGCTACACCTTC	CASSRGPRVDGYTF
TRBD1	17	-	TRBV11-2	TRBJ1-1	TGTGCCAGCAGCTCAAATGCACAGGGGGGCTTCAGCACTGAAGCTTTCTTT	CASSSNAQGGFSTEAFF
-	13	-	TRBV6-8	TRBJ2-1	TGTGCCAGCAGAAGAACTATCTACTCATTCCAGTTCTTC	CASRRTIYSFQFF
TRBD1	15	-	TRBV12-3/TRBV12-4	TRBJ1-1	TGTGCCAGCAGTATTCAGACAGGGCGGAACACTGAAGCTTTCTTT	CASSIQTGRNTEAFF
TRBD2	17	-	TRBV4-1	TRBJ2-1	TGCGCCAGCAGCCGTCTGCAGAGCGGGAGCCGCCACAATGAGCAGTTCTTC	CASSRLQSGSRHNEQFF
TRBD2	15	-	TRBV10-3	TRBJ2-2	TGTGCCATCAGTGACAGCGGGAGGGGGACCGGGGAGCTGTTTTTT	CAISDSGRGTGELFF
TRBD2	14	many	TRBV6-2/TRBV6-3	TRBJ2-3	TGTGCCAGCAGTTATAGCGGGAGGGGTGATACGCAGTATTTT	CASSYSGRGDTQYF
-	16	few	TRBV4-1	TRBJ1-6	TGCGCCAGCAGGACAATAGGGGGGCCTCTCGACTCACCCCTCCACTTT	CASRTIGGPLDSPLHF
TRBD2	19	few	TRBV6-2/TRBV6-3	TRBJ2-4	TGTGCCAGCAGTTCGGGACTAGCGGGAGGGCCGGGGGCCAAAAACATTCAGTACTTC	CASSSGLAGGPGAKNIQYF
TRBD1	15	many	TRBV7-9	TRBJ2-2	TGTGCCAGCAGCCCGACAGGGAGCCGCACCGGGGAGCTGTTTTTT	CASSPTGSRTGELFF
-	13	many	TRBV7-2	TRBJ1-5	TGTGCCAGCACCTGGGAGGGGGGGAGGCCCCAGCATTTT	CASTWEGGRPQHF
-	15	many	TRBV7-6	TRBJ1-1	TGTGCCAGCAGCTTAGCGGCCCGAGGGGGGGTTGAAGCTTTCTTT	CASSLAARGGVEAFF
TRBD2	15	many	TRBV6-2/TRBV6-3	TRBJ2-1	TGTGCCAGCCGAGAGGTACTAGCGAACTACAATGAGCAGTTCTTC	CASREVLANYNEQFF
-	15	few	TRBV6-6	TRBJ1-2	TGTGCCAGCAATTTGGGGGGGAGCTCTAACTATGGCTACACCTTC	CASNLGGSSNYGYTF
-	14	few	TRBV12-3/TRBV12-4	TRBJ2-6	TGTGCCAGCAGTCCCACGGGGGGGGCCAACGTCCTGACTTTC	CASSPTGGANVLTF
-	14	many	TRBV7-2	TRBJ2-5	TGTGCCAGCAGCTTATCCAGGGGCGGAGAGACCCAGTACTTC	CASSLSRGGETQYF
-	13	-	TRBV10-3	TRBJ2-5	TGTGCCATCAGGCCAAATTCCGAAGAGACCCAGTACTTC	CAIRPNSEETQYF
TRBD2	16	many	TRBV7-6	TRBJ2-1	TGTGCCAGCAGCTTCCGACTAGCGGAGCTGTACAATGAGCAGTTCTTC	CASSFRLAELYNEQFF
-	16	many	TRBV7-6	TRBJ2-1	TGTGCCAGCAGCTTAGGGGGAGGGGGGGGTTACAATGAGCAGTTCTTC	CASSLGGGGGYNEQFF
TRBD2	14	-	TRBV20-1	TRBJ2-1	TGCAGTGCAAGCCGACTAGCGGGAGGGGGTGAGCAGTTCTTC	CSASRLAGGGEQFF
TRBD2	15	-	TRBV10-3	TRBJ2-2	TGTGCCATCAGTGTAGCGGGTGAGACCACCGGGGAGCTGTTTTTT	CAISVAGETTGELFF
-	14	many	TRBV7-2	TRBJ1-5	TGTGCCAGCAGCCCTTCGGACGGAGATCAGCCCCAGCATTTT	CASSPSDGDQPQHF
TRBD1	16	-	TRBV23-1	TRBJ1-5	TGCGCCAGCAGTCGGTTCCGGGACAGCGAAAATCAGCCCCAGCATTTT	CASSRFRDSENQPQHF
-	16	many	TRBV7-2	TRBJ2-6	TGTGCCAGCAGCTTAGGCGGAGGGTCTGGGGCCAACGTCCTGACTTTC	CASSLGGGSGANVLTF